This passage covers 3 T cell receptor beta chains from one sample sequenced in a study of blood T cells in healthy people across ages. PCR was performed a second time for about 7 to 12 cycles using a sample-barcoded 5' primer and a J-beta primer mix. TCRdb used MiXCR to reprocess the 5' RACE reads, holding one entry per CDR3 protein. Of about 940,000 distinct CDR3 sequences listed, roughly 50% are singletons. The specimen sequenced was blood. Source of these receptors: a young man in good health.

This clonotype occurred a few times. An end of the junction differs from the germline gene, which may be a read error. This chain links TRBV25-1 with TRBJ1-1, with D hard to call. The CDR3 loop spans 16 amino acids. Germline lookup yields CDR1 MGHDK and CDR2 SYGVNS. CDR3 DNA sequence: TGTGCCAGCAGTGCACCAGTGGAGGGCTGGAACTCTGAAGCTTTCTTT. This translates into CASSAPVEGWNSEAFF.

This clonotype was picked up a small number of times. The chain employs TRBV20-1 and TRBJ2-5; either TRBD1 or TRBD2 may supply D (5 bases each). Germline V CDR1 and CDR2: DFQATT, SNEGSKA (reference sequence). V lost 0 bases and J lost 2, with 16 bases in between. The CDR3 consists of 16 residues. CDR3 loop: CSARDDEGPPQETQYF. CDR3 coding DNA: TGCAGTGCTAGAGATGATGAGGGACCACCACAAGAGACCCAGTACTTC.

This rearrangement joins TRBV20-1 to TRBJ2-7; weak D call: TRBD1 (5 bases). This CDR3 contains 16 residues. V was pared by 0 bases and J by 3 bases, with 18 bases between. Germline assignment: CDR1 DFQATT and CDR2 SNEGSKA (reference sequence). The CDR3 is CSARDRQGVSIYEQYF. DNA for the CDR3: TGCAGTGCTAGAGATCGTCAGGGCGTTTCGATCTACGAGCAGTACTTC.